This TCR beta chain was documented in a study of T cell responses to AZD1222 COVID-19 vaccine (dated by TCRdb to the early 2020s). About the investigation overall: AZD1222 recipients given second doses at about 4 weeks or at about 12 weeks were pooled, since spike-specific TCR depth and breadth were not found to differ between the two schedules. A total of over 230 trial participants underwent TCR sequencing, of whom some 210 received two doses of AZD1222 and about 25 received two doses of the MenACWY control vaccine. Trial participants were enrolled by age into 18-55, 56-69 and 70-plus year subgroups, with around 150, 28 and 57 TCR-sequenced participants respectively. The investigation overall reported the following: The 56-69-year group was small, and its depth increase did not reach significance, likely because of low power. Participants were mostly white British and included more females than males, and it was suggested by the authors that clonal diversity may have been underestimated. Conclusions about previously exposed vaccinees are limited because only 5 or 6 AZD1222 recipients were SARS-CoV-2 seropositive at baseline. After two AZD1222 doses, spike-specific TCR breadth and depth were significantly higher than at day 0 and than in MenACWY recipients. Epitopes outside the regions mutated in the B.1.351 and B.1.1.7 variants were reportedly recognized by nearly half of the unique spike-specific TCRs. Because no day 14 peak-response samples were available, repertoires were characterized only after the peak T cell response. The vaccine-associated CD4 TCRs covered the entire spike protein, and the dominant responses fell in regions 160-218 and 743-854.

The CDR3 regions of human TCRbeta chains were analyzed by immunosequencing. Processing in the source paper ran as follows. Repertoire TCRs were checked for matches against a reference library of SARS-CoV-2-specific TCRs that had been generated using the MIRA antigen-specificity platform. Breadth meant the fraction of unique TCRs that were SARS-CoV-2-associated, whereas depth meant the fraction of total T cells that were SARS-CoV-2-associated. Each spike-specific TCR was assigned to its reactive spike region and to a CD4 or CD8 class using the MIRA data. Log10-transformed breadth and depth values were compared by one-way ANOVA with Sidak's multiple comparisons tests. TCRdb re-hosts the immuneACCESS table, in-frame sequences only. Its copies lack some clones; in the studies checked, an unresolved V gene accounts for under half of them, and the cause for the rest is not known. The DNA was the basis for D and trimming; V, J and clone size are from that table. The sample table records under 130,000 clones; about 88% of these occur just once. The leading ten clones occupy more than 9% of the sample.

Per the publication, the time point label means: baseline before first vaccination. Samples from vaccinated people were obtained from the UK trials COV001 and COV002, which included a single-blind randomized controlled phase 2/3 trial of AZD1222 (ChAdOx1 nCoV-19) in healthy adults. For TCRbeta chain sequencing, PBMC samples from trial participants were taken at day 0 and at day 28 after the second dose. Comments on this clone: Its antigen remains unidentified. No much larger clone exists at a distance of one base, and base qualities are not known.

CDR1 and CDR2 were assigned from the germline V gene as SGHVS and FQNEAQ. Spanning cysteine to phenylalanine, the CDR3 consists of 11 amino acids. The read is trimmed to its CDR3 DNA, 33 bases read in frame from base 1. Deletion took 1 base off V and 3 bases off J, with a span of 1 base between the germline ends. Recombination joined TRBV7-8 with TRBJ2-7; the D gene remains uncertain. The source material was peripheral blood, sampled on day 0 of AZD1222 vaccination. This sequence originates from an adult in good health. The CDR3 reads CASSLDYEQYF. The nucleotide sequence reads TGTGCCAGCAGCTTAGACTACGAGCAGTACTTC.